Below, one T cell receptor beta chain is given with its context. The data stem from a study of control samples from healthy donors and cancer patients. Germline loops: CDR1 MNHNY, CDR2 SVGAGI (reference sequence). V trimming: 4 bases; J trimming: 11 bases; junction bases outside the gene matches: 12. The CDR3 is 14 amino acids. Clones were read by immunoSEQ multiplex PCR, and TCRdb kept only the in-frame ones, dropping some. The sample records about 100,000 clones, about 88% being singletons. This TCR was sampled from a woman aged 50 to 65 in good health. Sequencing was carried out using blood. V gene TRBV6-6 combines with J gene TRBJ2-3; 7 nucleotides agree with TRBD2. CDR3 region: CASSSPSGKGVQYF. The DNA for the CDR3 is TGTGCCAGCAGTTCACCAAGCGGGAAAGGAGTGCAGTATTTT.